This T cell receptor beta chain was captured in a study of cytomegalovirus exposure and HLA in healthy donors. Overall study results and limits: The productive fraction for most TCR beta V segments was about 87% or about 30% in an earlier analysis.

The CDR3 sequence is 16 residues long. With V trimmed by 5 bases and J by 4 bases, 11 bases remained unmatched. Germline V gives CDR1 LNHDA, CDR2 SQIVND (reference sequence). A word on this clone: The antigen remains unidentified.

Use of 60 Vbeta and 13 Jbeta primers characterized the PCR. The assay was immunoSEQ multiplex PCR, and TCRdb's table has in-frame clones only and misses some. Of 90,000 or so clones listed, approximately 64% are singletons. The clonotype comes from a boy younger than 18 in good health and CMV-seropositive. Sequencing used PBMCs. The genes are TRBV19 and TRBJ1-2, with 9 bases identical to TRBD1. CDR3 DNA sequence: TGTGCCAGTAGTGTGGGACAGGGTTCATCCTTCTATGGCTACACCTTC. It specifies CASSVGQGSSFYGYTF.